A single sample gave rise to the 9 T cell receptor beta chains below, sequenced in a study of OX40 agonist ivuxolimab in advanced cancers. The protocol was immunoSEQ multiplex PCR, while the TCRdb copy is restricted to in-frame clones and leaves out a portion. The repertoire includes about 82,000 clones, roughly 80% of them detected once, and 0.7% to 0.9% sits in the top ten. The sequences come from CD4+ or CD8+ T cells sorted from blood, collected in a trial of the OX40 agonist ivuxolimab. The source of these receptors is an adult with an advanced solid tumor such as melanoma, head and neck, liver or kidney cancer.

This clone was recorded a few times. The chain is built from TRBV7-6 and TRBJ2-7; a possible D gene is TRBD2 (5 bases). The CDR3 runs 14 residues. V was trimmed by 1 base and J by 3 bases, leaving 10 bases between them. Looked up from germline, CDR1 is SGHVS and CDR2 is FNYEAQ. CDR3 sequence (DNA): TGTGCCAGCAGCTTAGATGGCGGGCTCTACGAGCAGTACTTC. This gives the protein CASSLDGGLYEQYF.

CDR3 residues: CASSLSYHNEQFF. CDR3 nucleotides: TGTGCCAGCAGCTTAAGTTACCACAATGAGCAGTTCTTC. The V gene is TRBV7-3, the J gene TRBJ2-1, with D unclear. V dropped 1 base and J dropped 5 bases, with 6 bases sitting between them. The CDR3 is 13 residues long. CDR1 and CDR2 (germline): SGHTA, FQGTGA.

This chain joins TRBV18 and TRBJ2-7, with 9 bases fitting TRBD1. J lost 0 bases, V lost 5 bases, and 5 bases had no gene match. The CDR3 consists of 15 residues. CDR1 KGHSH and CDR2 LQKENI come from the germline V gene. In nucleotides, the CDR3 is TGTGCCAGCTCAGCGGACAGGGGTAACTCCTACGAGCAGTACTTC. This sequence encodes CASSADRGNSYEQYF. Based on the CDR3 plus reference TRBV18 and TRBJ2-7, the full variable domain is NAGVMQNPRHLVRRRGQEARLRCSPMKGHSHVYWYRQLPEEGLKFMVYLQKENIIDESGMPKERFSAEFPKEGPSILRIQQVVRGDSAAYFCASSADRGNSYEQYFGPGTRLTVT.

This clone showed up just once. J is TRBJ2-6 and V is TRBV30; D is undetermined. V lost 4 bases to trimming and J lost 1 base, with 8 bases between them. Germline loops: CDR1 GTSNPN, CDR2 SVGIG (reference sequence). The CDR3 extends over 14 amino acids. CDR3 DNA: TGTGCCTGGAATGGCAGATCTGGGGCCAACGTCCTGACTTTC. This encodes CAWNGRSGANVLTF.

This clone has a handful of counts. This chain connects TRBV5-4 to TRBJ1-4; D might be TRBD1 (6 bases). Germline CDR1 reads SGHNT; CDR2 reads YYREEE (reference sequence). V was clipped by 4 bases and J by 7 bases, with 17 bases between them. There are 15 residues in the CDR3. This CDR3 is CASSEQGRWGEKLFF. The CDR3 region has the DNA TGTGCCAGCAGCGAGCAGGGGCGTTGGGGTGAAAAACTGTTTTTT.

The chain uses TRBV11-3 and TRBJ2-1, with 9 nucleotides matching TRBD2. Per the germline V gene, CDR1 is SGHNT and CDR2 is YENEEA. The CDR3 sequence is 18 residues long. J lost 0 bases, V lost 5 bases, and 11 bases had no gene match. CDR3 protein: CASSRGGASSSSYNEQFF. In nucleotides, the CDR3 is TGTGCCAGCAGCCGCGGGGGGGCTTCTTCGAGCTCCTACAATGAGCAGTTCTTC.

This clone was detected only a few times. The chain joins TRBV7-2 to TRBJ1-2; 9 bases are shared with TRBD1. Germline V CDR1 and CDR2: SGHTA, FQGNSA. Germline trimming cut 7 bases from V and 5 bases from J; bases unmatched to any gene: 2. This CDR3 contains 12 residues. The CDR3 protein is CASTGTGYGYTF. The CDR3, as DNA: TGTGCCAGCACCGGGACAGGGTATGGCTACACCTTC. Supplemented by reference TRBV7-2 and TRBJ1-2, the full variable domain reads GAGVSQSPSNKVTEKGKDVELRCDPISGHTALYWYRQSLGQGLEFLIYFQGNSAPDKSGLPSDRFSAERTGGSVSTLTIQRTQQEDSAVYLCASTGTGYGYTFGSGTRLTVV.

This rearrangement joins TRBV11-2 to TRBJ2-2; TRBD2 is a possible D gene (5 bases). This CDR3 contains 13 residues. CDR1 is SGHAT and CDR2 is FQNNGV in the germline V gene. Trimming took 7 bases from V and 7 from J, leaving 13 bases between them. CDR3 DNA: TGTGCCAGCATCGGGATGTTCGTCGGGGAGCTGTTTTTT. Its translation is CASIGMFVGELFF.

This chain links TRBV25-1 with TRBJ2-7; 12 nucleotides align to TRBD1. This CDR3 is built from 15 residues. Looked up from germline, CDR1 is MGHDK and CDR2 is SYGVNS. V shed 2 bases, J shed 5 bases, and the junction held 4 bases outside the gene matches. This CDR3 is CASSEPGQGAHEQYF. The CDR3 bases are TGTGCCAGCAGTGAACCGGGACAGGGGGCTCACGAGCAGTACTTC.